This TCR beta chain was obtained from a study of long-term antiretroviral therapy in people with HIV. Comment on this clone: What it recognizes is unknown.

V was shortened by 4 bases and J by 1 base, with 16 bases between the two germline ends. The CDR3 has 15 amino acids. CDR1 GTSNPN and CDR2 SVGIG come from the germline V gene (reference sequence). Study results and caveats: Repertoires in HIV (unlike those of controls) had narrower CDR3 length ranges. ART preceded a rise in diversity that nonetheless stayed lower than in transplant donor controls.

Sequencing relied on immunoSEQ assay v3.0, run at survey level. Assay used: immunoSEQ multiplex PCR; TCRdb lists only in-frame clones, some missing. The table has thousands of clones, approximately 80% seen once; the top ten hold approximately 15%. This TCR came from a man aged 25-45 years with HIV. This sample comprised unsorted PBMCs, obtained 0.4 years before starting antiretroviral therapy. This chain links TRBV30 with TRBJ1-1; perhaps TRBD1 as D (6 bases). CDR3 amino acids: CAWTRVGGSNTEAFF. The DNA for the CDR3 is TGTGCCTGGACCAGAGTAGGGGGTTCGAACACTGAAGCTTTCTTT.